This T cell receptor beta chain was obtained from a study of a mutant IDH1 vaccine in newly diagnosed glioma. Overall study context: Of treated patients, around 62% were men and roughly 40% women, averaging roughly 40 years. Overall study findings and caveats: Pseudoprogression apparently lacked any relation to changes in top peripheral T cell clonotypes.

Trimming left V 9 bases short and J 3 bases short, with 15 bases between. The CDR3 is 13 residues long. Germline CDR1 ENHRY, CDR2 SYGVKD. The time point was: week 47, end of study. One vaccine dose held 300 ug of mutant IDH1 20-mer peptide and came with topical imiquimod. Worth noting for this clone: Its antigen is not identified.

Assay: immunoSEQ multiplex PCR; the TCRdb copy retains only in-frame clones and omits some. This table has roughly 56,000 clones, 60% to 85% appearing once. The specimen was PBMCs, collected from a glioma patient whose treatment included an IDH1 peptide vaccine. The receptor was isolated from a woman in her thirties or forties with glioma. Some clones in this sample may be carry-over from other donors' samples. The chain links TRBV10-3 to TRBJ2-7, with D perhaps TRBD2 (6 bases). This CDR3 is CAMKDGGNYEQYF. The CDR3 bases are TGTGCCATGAAAGACGGGGGAAACTACGAGCAGTACTTC.